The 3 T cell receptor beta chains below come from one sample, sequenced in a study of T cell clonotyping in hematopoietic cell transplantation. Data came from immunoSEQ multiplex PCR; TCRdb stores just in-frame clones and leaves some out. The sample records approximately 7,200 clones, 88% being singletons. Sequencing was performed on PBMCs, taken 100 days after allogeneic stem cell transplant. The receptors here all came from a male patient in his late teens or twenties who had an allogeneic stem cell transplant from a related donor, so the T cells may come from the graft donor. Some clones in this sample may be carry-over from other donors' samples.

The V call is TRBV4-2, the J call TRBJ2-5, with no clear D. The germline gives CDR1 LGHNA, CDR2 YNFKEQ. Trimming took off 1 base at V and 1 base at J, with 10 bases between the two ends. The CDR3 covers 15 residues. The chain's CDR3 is CASSQVLESQETQYF. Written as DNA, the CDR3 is TGTGCCAGCAGCCAAGTGTTGGAGAGCCAAGAGACCCAGTACTTC.

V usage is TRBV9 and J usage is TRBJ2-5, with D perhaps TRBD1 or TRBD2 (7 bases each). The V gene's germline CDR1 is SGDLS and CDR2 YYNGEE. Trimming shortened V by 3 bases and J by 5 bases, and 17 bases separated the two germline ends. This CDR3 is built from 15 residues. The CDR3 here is CASSDRGGGVETQYF. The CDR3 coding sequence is TGTGCCAGCAGCGACAGGGGAGGGGGAGTGGAGACCCAGTACTTC. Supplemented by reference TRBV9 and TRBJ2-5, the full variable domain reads DSGVTQTPKHLITATGQRVTLRCSPRSGDLSVYWYQQSLDQGLQFLIQYYNGEERAKGNILERFSAQQFPDLHSELNLSSLELGDSALYFCASSDRGGGVETQYFGPGTRLLVL.

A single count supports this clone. The CDR3 DNA is TGTGCCAGCAGCTCCAGGACAGGGAGGTCGCAGTTCTTC. As protein: CASSSRTGRSQFF. The chain links TRBV11-3 to TRBJ2-1, with 8 bases lining up with TRBD1. Looked up from germline, CDR1 is SGHNT and CDR2 is YENEEA. The CDR3 covers 13 residues. The junction had 8 bases not matched to a gene; V was cut back by 4 bases and J by 12 bases.